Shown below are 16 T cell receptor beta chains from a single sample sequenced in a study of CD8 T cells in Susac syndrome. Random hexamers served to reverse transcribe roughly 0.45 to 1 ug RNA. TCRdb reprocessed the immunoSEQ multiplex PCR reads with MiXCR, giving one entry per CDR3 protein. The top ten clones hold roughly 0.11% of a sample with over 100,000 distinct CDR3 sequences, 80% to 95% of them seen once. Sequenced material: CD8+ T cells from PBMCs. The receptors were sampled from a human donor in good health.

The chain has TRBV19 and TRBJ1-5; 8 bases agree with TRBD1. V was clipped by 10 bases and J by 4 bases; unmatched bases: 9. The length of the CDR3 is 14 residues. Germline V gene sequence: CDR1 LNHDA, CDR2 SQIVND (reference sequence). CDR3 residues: CATDPQGANQPQHF. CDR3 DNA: TGTGCCACCGACCCGCAGGGGGCAAATCAGCCCCAGCATTTT. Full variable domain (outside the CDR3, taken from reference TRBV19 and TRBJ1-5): DGGITQSPKYLFRKEGQNVTLSCEQNLNHDAMYWYRQDPGQGLRLIYYSQIVNDFQKGDIAEGYSVSREKKESFPLTVTSAQKNPTAFYLCATDPQGANQPQHFGDGTRLSIL.

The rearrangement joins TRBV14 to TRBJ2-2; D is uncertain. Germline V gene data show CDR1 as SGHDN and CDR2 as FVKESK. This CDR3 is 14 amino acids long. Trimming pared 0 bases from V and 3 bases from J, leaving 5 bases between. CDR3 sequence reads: CASSQETYTGELFF. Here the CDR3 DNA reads TGTGCCAGCAGCCAAGAGACTTACACCGGGGAGCTGTTTTTT.

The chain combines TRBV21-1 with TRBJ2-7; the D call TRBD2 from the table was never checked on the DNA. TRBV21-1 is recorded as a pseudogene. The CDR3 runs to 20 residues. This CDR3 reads CASSKERALDRGLAAYEQYF. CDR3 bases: TGTGCCAGCAGCAAAGAAAGGGCCTTGGATCGGGGACTAGCGGCTTACGAGCAGTACTTC.

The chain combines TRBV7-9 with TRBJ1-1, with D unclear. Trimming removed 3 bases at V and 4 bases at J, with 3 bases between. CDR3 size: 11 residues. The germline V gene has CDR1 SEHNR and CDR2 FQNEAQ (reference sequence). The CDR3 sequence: CASSFGTEAFF. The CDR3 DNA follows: TGTGCCAGCAGCTTTGGCACTGAAGCTTTCTTT. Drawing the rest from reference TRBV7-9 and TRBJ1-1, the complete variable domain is DTGVSQNPRHKITKRGQNVTFRCDPISEHNRLYWYRQTLGQGPEFLTYFQNEAQLEKSRLLSDRFSAERPKGSFSTLEIQRTEQGDSAMYLCASSFGTEAFFGQGTRLTVV.

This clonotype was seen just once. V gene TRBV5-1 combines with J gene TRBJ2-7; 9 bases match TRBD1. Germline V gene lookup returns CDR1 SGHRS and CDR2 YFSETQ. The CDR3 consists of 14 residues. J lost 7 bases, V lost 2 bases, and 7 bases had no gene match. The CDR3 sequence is CASSFSQGAQEQYF. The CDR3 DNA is TGCGCCAGCAGCTTCTCACAGGGGGCGCAAGAGCAGTACTTC.

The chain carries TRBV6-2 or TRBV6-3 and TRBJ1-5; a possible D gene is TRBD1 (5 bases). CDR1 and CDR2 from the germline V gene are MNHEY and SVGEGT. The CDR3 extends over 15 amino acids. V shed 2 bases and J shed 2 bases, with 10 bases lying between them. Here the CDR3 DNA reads TGTGCCAGCAGTTACGACAGCGTGGGCAATCAGCCCCAGCATTTT. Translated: CASSYDSVGNQPQHF.

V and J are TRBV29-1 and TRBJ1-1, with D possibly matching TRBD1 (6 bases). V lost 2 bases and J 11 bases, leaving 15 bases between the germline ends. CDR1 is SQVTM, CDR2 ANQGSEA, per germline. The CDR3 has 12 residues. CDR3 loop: CSVESHRDMAFF. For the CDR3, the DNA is TGCAGCGTTGAAAGTCACAGGGACATGGCTTTCTTT.

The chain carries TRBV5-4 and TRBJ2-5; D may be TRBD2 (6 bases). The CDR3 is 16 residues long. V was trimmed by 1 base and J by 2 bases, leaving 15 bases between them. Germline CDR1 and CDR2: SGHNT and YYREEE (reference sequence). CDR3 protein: CASSLKGVGGQETQYF. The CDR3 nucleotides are TGTGCCAGCAGCTTGAAAGGTGTGGGGGGACAAGAGACCCAGTACTTC.

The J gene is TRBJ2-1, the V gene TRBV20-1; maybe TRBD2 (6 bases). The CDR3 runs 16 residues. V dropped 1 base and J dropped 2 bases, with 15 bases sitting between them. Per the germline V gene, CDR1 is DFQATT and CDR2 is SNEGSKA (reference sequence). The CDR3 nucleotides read TGCAGTGCTAGAGGCCCCGGGGGACCCCCCTACAATGAGCAGTTCTTC. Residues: CSARGPGGPPYNEQFF.

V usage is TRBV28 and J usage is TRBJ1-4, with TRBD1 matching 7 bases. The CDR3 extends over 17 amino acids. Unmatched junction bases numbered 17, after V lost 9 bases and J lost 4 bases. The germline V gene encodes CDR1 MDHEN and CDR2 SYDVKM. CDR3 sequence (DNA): TGTGCCAGTGTGTCCACCCGCGTCCCAGGGGGTAATGAAAAACTGTTTTTT. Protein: CASVSTRVPGGNEKLFF.

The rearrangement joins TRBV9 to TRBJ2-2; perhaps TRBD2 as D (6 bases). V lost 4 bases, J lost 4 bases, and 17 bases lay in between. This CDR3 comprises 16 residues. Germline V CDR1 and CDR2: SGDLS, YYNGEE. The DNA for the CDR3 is TGTGCCAGCAGCCGTCCGGCGGGACGGATCACCGGGGAGCTGTTTTTT. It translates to CASSRPAGRITGELFF. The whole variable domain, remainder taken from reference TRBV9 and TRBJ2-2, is DSGVTQTPKHLITATGQRVTLRCSPRSGDLSVYWYQQSLDQGLQFLIQYYNGEERAKGNILERFSAQQFPDLHSELNLSSLELGDSALYFCASSRPAGRITGELFFGEGSRLTVL.

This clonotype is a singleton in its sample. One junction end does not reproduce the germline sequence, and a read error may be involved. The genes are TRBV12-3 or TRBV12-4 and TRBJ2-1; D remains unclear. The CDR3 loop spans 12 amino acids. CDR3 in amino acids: CASSLSSNEQFF. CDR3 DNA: TGTGCCAGCAGTTTGTCCTCCAATGAGCAGTTCTTC.

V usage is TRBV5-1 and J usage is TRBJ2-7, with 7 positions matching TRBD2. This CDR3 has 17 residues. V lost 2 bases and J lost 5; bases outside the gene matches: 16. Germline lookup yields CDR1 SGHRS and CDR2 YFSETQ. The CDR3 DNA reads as TGCGCCAGCAGCTTTCCAGCGGGATCTTTCACGGACCACGAGCAGTACTTC. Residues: CASSFPAGSFTDHEQYF.

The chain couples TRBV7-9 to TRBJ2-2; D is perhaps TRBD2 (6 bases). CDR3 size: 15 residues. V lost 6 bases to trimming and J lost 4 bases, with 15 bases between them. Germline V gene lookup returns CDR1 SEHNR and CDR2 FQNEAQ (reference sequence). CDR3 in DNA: TGTGCCAGCAGAGCGGGCCACGCGGGCACCGGGGAGCTGTTTTTT. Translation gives CASRAGHAGTGELFF.

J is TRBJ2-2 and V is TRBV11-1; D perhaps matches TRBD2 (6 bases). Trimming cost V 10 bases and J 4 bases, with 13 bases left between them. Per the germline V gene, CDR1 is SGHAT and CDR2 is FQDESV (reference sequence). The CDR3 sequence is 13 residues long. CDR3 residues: CATAAGGTGELFF. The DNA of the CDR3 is TGTGCCACCGCGGCCGGGGGCACCGGGGAGCTGTTTTTT.

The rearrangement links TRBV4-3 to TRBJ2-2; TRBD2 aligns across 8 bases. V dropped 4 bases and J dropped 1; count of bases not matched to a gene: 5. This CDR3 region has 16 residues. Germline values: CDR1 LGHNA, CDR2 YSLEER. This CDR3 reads CASSRTGGLNTGELFF. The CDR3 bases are TGCGCCAGCAGCCGGACGGGGGGGCTGAACACCGGGGAGCTGTTTTTT.